Detailed here is one T cell receptor (beta chain). The data were obtained in a study of CD8 T cells in Susac syndrome. V was shortened by 5 bases and J by 10 bases, with 18 bases between the two germline ends. In germline, CDR1 is SGHTA, CDR2 FQGNSA. This CDR3 region has 15 residues. An amount of RNA that ranged from roughly 0.45 to 1 ug was reverse transcribed with random hexamers. TCRdb passed the immunoSEQ multiplex PCR reads through MiXCR, listing each CDR3 protein once. Among 180,000 or so distinct CDR3 sequences, about 93% were seen once, and the ten largest hold over 0.12%. The clonotype originates from a human donor in good health. V gene TRBV7-2 combines with J gene TRBJ1-6; TRBD1 is a possible D gene (6 bases). The sequenced sample consisted of CD4+ T cells from PBMCs. The CDR3 bases are TGTGCCAGCAGCCTATCCGGGGGGGCCGGATCACCCCTCCACTTT. Protein sequence: CASSLSGGAGSPLHF. Combining the CDR3 with reference TRBV7-2 and TRBJ1-6 gives the whole variable domain GAGVSQSPSNKVTEKGKDVELRCDPISGHTALYWYRQSLGQGLEFLIYFQGNSAPDKSGLPSDRFSAERTGGSVSTLTIQRTQQEDSAVYLCASSLSGGAGSPLHFGNGTRLTVT.